This passage covers 5 T cell receptor beta chains from one sample sequenced in a study of sequential checkpoint blockade in melanoma. Sequencing used immunoSEQ multiplex PCR; TCRdb keeps in-frame clones, though not all of them. This sample carries 40,000 or so clones, under 35% of them seen once, and the ten largest clones take 1.6%. Treatment reported: randomized to nivolumab then ipilimumab (arm A) or the reverse (arm B). The input for sequencing was tumor tissue (inferred from file names), taken from a patient given nivolumab and ipilimumab in sequence. These receptors all stem from a human donor with melanoma.

The rearrangement links TRBV11-3 to TRBJ2-2; possibly TRBD1 or TRBD2 for D (5 bases each). Germline CDR1 reads SGHNT; CDR2 reads YENEEA. Trimming removed 0 bases at V and 12 bases at J, with 23 bases between. This CDR3 has 17 residues. Written as DNA, the CDR3 is TGTGCCAGCAGCTTAGAGAAGTTTGCCTTGGGGACCGGACAGCTGTTTTTT. Translation gives CASSLEKFALGTGQLFF. Using reference TRBV11-3 and TRBJ2-2 for the parts outside the CDR3, the full variable domain is EAGVVQSPRYKIIEKKQPVAFWCNPISGHNTLYWYLQNLGQGPELLIRYENEEAVDDSQLPKDRFSAERLKGVDSTLKIQPAELGDSAVYLCASSLEKFALGTGQLFFGEGSRLTVL.

This clone was observed a handful of times. CDR3 nucleotide sequence: TGTGCCAGCATCCGGGACGGGGTGAACACTGAAGCTTTCTTT. This translates into CASIRDGVNTEAFF. J is TRBJ1-1 and V is TRBV6-8, with D possibly TRBD1 on 5 matching bases. The V end lost 7 bases, the J end lost 0 bases, and 12 bases lay between the germline ends. The CDR3 contains 14 residues. Germline V gives CDR1 MNHGY, CDR2 SAAAGT.

The V and J genes are TRBV19 and TRBJ2-7, with unresolved D. The CDR3 contains 11 residues. Germline values: CDR1 LNHDA, CDR2 SQIVND (reference sequence). V was shortened by 5 bases and J by 4 bases, with 6 bases between the two germline ends. The CDR3 nucleotides are TGTGCCAGTAGTGCCGGGTACGAGCAGTACTTC. Protein product: CASSAGYEQYF. Complete variable domain (other parts from reference TRBV19 and TRBJ2-7): DGGITQSPKYLFRKEGQNVTLSCEQNLNHDAMYWYRQDPGQGLRLIYYSQIVNDFQKGDIAEGYSVSREKKESFPLTVTSAQKNPTAFYLCASSAGYEQYFGPGTRLTVT.

The genes are TRBV5-1 and TRBJ2-1, with 7 bases fitting TRBD1. The ends lost 3 bases at V and 5 bases at J; junction bases unmatched: 8. Germline CDR1 is SGHRS and CDR2 is YFSETQ. The CDR3 spans 15 residues. Here the CDR3 DNA reads TGCGCCAGCAGCTGGGAATGGGACAGAAACAATGAGCAGTTCTTC. The encoded protein is CASSWEWDRNNEQFF.

This clone occurred a few times. The chain is built from TRBV6-8 and TRBJ1-2; D may be TRBD1 (5 bases). CDR1 is MNHGY, CDR2 SAAAGT, per germline. Trimming cost V 4 bases and J 1 base, with 13 bases left between them. The CDR3 is made up of 15 amino acids. CDR3 amino acids: CASSSSPTDNYGYTF. DNA for the CDR3: TGTGCCAGCAGTTCCTCCCCGACAGATAACTATGGCTACACCTTC.